This T cell receptor beta chain was captured in a study of T cell responses to AZD1222 COVID-19 vaccine. Study-level points and caveats: CD4 TCRs linked to vaccination spanned spike, dominating at 160-218 and 743-854. Spike-specific TCR breadth and depth were elevated following two AZD1222 doses.

Sequenced by immunoSEQ multiplex PCR; TCRdb stores in-frame clones only, minus some. The sample comprises tens of thousands of clones, about 90% of which are singletons, and roughly a sixth rests with the top ten. Regarding this clone: Its antigen remains unknown.

The V gene lost 4 bases and the J gene lost 9 bases, with 10 bases spanning the gap. There are 12 residues in the CDR3. Per the germline V gene, CDR1 is SGHDN and CDR2 is FVKESK. This receptor was identified in an adult in good health. The source was peripheral blood, collected on day 0 of AZD1222 vaccination. The chain is built from TRBV14 and TRBJ2-4, with a tentative D call TRBD1 (5 bases). The CDR3 DNA sequence: TGTGCCAGCAGCCCTAAGGGGCGCATTCAGTACTTC. This encodes CASSPKGRIQYF.